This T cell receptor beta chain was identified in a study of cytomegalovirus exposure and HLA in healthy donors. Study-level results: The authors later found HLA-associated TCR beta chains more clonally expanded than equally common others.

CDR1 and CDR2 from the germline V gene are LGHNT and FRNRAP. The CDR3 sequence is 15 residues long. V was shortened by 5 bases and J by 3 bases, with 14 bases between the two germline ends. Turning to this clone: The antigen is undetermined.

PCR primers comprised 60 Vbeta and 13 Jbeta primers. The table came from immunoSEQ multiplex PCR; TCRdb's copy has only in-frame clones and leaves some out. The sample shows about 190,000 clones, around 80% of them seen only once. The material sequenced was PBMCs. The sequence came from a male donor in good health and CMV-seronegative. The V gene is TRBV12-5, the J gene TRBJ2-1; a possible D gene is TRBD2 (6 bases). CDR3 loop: CASGPFGGSYNEQFF. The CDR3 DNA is TGTGCTAGTGGTCCCTTTGGGGGGAGCTACAATGAGCAGTTCTTC.